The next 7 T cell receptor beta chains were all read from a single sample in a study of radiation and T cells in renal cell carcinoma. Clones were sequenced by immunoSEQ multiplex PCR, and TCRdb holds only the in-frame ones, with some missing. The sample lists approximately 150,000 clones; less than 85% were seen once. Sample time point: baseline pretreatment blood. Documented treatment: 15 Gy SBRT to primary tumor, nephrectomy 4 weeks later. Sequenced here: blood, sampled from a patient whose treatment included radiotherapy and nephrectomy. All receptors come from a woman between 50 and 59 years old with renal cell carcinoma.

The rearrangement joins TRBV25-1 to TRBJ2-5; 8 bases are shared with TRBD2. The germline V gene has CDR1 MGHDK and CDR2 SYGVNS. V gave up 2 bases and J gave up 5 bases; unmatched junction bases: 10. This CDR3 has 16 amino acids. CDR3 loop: CASSELYGTSVETQYF. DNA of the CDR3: TGTGCCAGCAGTGAACTTTACGGGACTAGTGTGGAGACCCAGTACTTC. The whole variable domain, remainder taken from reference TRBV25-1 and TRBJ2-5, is EADIYQTPRYLVIGTGKKITLECSQTMGHDKMYWYQQDPGMELHLIHYSYGVNSTEKGDLSSESTVSRIRTEHFPLTLESARPSHTSQYLCASSELYGTSVETQYFGPGTRLLVL.

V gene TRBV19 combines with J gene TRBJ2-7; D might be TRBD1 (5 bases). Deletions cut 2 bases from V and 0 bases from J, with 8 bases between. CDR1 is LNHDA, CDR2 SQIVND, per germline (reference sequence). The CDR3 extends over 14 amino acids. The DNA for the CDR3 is TGTGCCAGTAGTATATGGGGCAACTCCTACGAGCAGTACTTC. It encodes CASSIWGNSYEQYF.

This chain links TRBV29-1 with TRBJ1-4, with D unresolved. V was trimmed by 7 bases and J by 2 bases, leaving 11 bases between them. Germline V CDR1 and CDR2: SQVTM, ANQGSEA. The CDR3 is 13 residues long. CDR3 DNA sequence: TGCAGCGCCCTCGGAGGTACTAATGAAAAACTGTTTTTT. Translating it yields CSALGGTNEKLFF.

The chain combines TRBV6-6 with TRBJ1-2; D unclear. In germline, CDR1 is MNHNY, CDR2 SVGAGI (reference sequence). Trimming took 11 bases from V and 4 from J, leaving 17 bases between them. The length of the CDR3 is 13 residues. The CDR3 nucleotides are TGTGCCGCGAGCCGTGGGCAGTCCTATGGCTACACCTTC. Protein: CAASRGQSYGYTF.

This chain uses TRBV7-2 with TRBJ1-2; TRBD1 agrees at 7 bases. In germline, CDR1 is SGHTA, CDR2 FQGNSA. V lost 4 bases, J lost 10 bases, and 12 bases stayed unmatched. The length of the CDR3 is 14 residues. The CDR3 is CASSYDRDLFNYTF. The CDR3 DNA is TGTGCCAGCAGCTACGACAGGGACCTCTTTAACTACACCTTC. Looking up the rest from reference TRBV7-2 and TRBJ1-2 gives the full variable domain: GAGVSQSPSNKVTEKGKDVELRCDPISGHTALYWYRQSLGQGLEFLIYFQGNSAPDKSGLPSDRFSAERTGGSVSTLTIQRTQQEDSAVYLCASSYDRDLFNYTFGSGTRLTVV.

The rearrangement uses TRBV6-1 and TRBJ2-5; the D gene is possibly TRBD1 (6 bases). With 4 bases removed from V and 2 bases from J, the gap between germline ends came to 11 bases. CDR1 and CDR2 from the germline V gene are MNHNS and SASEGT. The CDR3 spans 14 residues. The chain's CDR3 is CASSGGQGQETQYF. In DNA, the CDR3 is TGTGCCAGCAGTGGGGGTCAGGGGCAAGAGACCCAGTACTTC.

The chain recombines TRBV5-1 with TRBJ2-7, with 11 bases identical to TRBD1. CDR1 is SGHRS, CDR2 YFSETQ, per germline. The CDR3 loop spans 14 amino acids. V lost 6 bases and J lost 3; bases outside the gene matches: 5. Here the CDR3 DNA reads TGCGCCAGCACCCGGGACAGGGGGAACTACGAGCAGTACTTC. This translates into CASTRDRGNYEQYF.